Listed below are T cell receptor beta chains from one sample, sequenced in a study of technical replicates of blood from a few donors. The assay was immunoSEQ multiplex PCR, and TCRdb's table has in-frame clones only and misses some. The sample shows 91,000 or so clones, about 95% of them seen only once. The sample consisted of T cells isolated from PBMCs. The origin of the receptors is a human donor in good health. CDR3s include the opening cysteine and the closing phenylalanine or tryptophan. D genes are given only for firm matches. Expanded clones get a size class; other rows say once, few or many, or leave the size out.

CDR3 length,J gene,V gene,D gene,clone size,CDR3 DNA,CDR3 protein
15,TRBJ2-7,TRBV2,TRBD2,-,TGTGCCAGCAGTGGGGAAGCGGGAGTACAATACGAGCAGTACTTC,CASSGEAGVQYEQYF
14,TRBJ2-1,TRBV6-5,TRBD2,-,TGTGCCAGCAGGACAGGACTAGCGGACAATGAGCAGTTCTTC,CASRTGLADNEQFF
15,TRBJ2-3,TRBV7-3,TRBD1,-,TGTGCCAGCAGCACGACAGGGGGGATCACAGATACGCAGTATTTT,CASSTTGGITDTQYF
14,TRBJ1-5,TRBV6-5,-,-,TGTGCCAGCAGTTACTCTCCGGGGGGACAGCCCCAGCATTTT,CASSYSPGGQPQHF
14,TRBJ2-5,TRBV9,-,-,TGTGCCAGCAGCTCTGGGGGGAGATGGGAGACCCAGTACTTC,CASSSGGRWETQYF
15,TRBJ2-3,TRBV14,TRBD2,-,TGTGCCAGCAGGCAGGCGGGAGGGCCCACAGATACGCAGTATTTT,CASRQAGGPTDTQYF
13,TRBJ1-1,TRBV27,-,-,TGTGCCAGCAGTTTATACATGAACACTGAAGCTTTCTTT,CASSLYMNTEAFF
12,TRBJ2-2,TRBV18,-,-,TGTGCCAGCTCACCAGAGGGAGGGGAGCTGTTTTTT,CASSPEGGELFF
12,TRBJ2-1,TRBV7-2,-,-,TGTGCCAGCAGCTTAGTCGGGGTTGAGCAGTTCTTC,CASSLVGVEQFF
14,TRBJ2-4,TRBV11-2,-,-,TGTGCCAGCAGCTTAAGCGGAAGAGCGAACATTCAGTACTTC,CASSLSGRANIQYF
13,TRBJ1-2,TRBV7-2,TRBD1,-,TGTGCCAGCAGCTTAGTACAGGGGGATGGCTACATCTTC,CASSLVQGDGYIF
15,TRBJ2-1,TRBV5-8,TRBD2,-,TGTGCCAGCAGCTGGGGGACTAGCGGATACAATGAGCAGTTCTTC,CASSWGTSGYNEQFF
16,TRBJ2-3,TRBV10-1,TRBD2,-,TGCGCCAGCAGGCTAGCGGGGCCTTCTAGCACAGATACGCAGTATTTT,CASRLAGPSSTDTQYF
16,TRBJ2-1,TRBV5-1,TRBD2,-,TGCGCCAGCAGCCTAGGGACTAGCGGGGATTACAATGAGCAGTTCTTC,CASSLGTSGDYNEQFF
14,TRBJ2-1,TRBV28,TRBD2,-,TGTGCCAGCAAGGGGACTAGCGGGAACGATGAGCAGTTCTTC,CASKGTSGNDEQFF
15,TRBJ2-1,TRBV4-2,-,-,TGTGCCAGCAGCCCGGTAGCGTCACCCTACAATGAGCAGTTCTTC,CASSPVASPYNEQFF
15,TRBJ2-6,TRBV2,-,-,TGTGCCAGTTCGGGACAAAACTCTGGGGCCAACGTCCTGACTTTC,CASSGQNSGANVLTF
17,TRBJ1-5,TRBV19,-,-,TGTGCCAGTAGTATAGATTTGGAGGTGGGCGGCAATCAGCCCCAGCATTTT,CASSIDLEVGGNQPQHF
13,TRBJ1-2,TRBV6-6,-,-,TGTGCCAGCAGTTACCGGGGAGGGGAAGGCTACACCTTC,CASSYRGGEGYTF
13,TRBJ2-5,TRBV30,-,-,TGTGCCTGGAGCACCGGAGGTGGGGAGACCCAGTACTTC,CAWSTGGGETQYF
15,TRBJ2-7,TRBV6-6,-,-,TGTGCCAGCAGTTACTTACAGGGATCCCCCTACGAGCAGTACTTC,CASSYLQGSPYEQYF
12,TRBJ2-3,TRBV7-2,TRBD2,-,TGTGCCGCAAGTTTAGCGGGAGATACGCAGTATTTT,CAASLAGDTQYF
11,TRBJ2-7,TRBV5-4,-,once,TGTGCCAGCAGCTTGGGACAAGAGCAGTACTTC,CASSLGQEQYF
14,TRBJ2-5,TRBV5-1,TRBD1,-,TGCGCCAGCAGCTTCGGACAGGGAGGAGAGACCCAGTACTTC,CASSFGQGGETQYF
14,TRBJ2-1,TRBV14,-,-,TGTGCCAGCAGAGAGACAGGGACTGACAATGAGCAGTTCTTC,CASRETGTDNEQFF
15,TRBJ1-5,TRBV13,TRBD1,-,TGTGCCAGCAGCTTAGGCATGACAGGGGCTCAGCCCCAGCATTTT,CASSLGMTGAQPQHF
12,TRBJ1-1,TRBV2,-,once,TGTGCCAGCAAGACCGGCAGGGCTGAAGCTTTCTTT,CASKTGRAEAFF
13,TRBJ1-3,TRBV6-1,TRBD1,-,TGTGCCAGCAGTCGACAGGGTTCACACACCATATATTTT,CASSRQGSHTIYF
18,TRBJ2-5,TRBV28,TRBD2,-,TGTGCCAGCAGTCCAAGACTAGCGGGAGGGGTGTACCAAGAGACCCAGTACTTC,CASSPRLAGGVYQETQYF
16,TRBJ2-7,TRBV18,TRBD2,-,TGTGCCAGCTCACCTTTAGGCGGGAGTAAGACCTACGAGCAGTACTTC,CASSPLGGSKTYEQYF
15,TRBJ1-3,TRBV19,-,-,TGTGCCAGTAGTCCCGACGGGAGCTCTGGAAACACCATATATTTT,CASSPDGSSGNTIYF
15,TRBJ2-3,TRBV7-3,-,-,TGTGCCAGCAGCTTAGTCTCAGGCCCGACAGATACGCAGTATTTT,CASSLVSGPTDTQYF
19,TRBJ2-3,TRBV7-8,TRBD1,-,TGTGCCAGCAGCTTAGCGCTATATACGGGACAGGGGGCTTCAGATACGCAGTATTTT,CASSLALYTGQGASDTQYF
14,TRBJ1-1,TRBV27,TRBD1,-,TGTGCCAGCAGTTTCCCGGGACAGGGAACTGAAGCTTTCTTT,CASSFPGQGTEAFF
18,TRBJ2-1,TRBV5-1,TRBD2,-,TGCGCCAGCAGCTTGGAGAGAAGACTAGCGGGAGATGACAATGAGCAGTTCTTC,CASSLERRLAGDDNEQFF
13,TRBJ2-7,TRBV9,TRBD1,-,TGTGCCAGCAGCGTGTCGACAGGGGCCGAGCAGTACTTC,CASSVSTGAEQYF
16,TRBJ2-1,TRBV28,TRBD2,-,TGTGCCAGCCTCCCGATAGCGGGGTATTCCTACAATGAGCAGTTCTTC,CASLPIAGYSYNEQFF
11,TRBJ2-1,TRBV5-1,-,-,TGCGCCAGCAGCTCCCTAAATGAGCAGTTCTTC,CASSSLNEQFF
14,TRBJ2-7,TRBV4-3,-,-,TGCGCCAGCAGCCAAGATTCCCTAGCAGACGAGCAGTACTTC,CASSQDSLADEQYF
17,TRBJ1-3,TRBV28,-,-,TGTGCCAGCAGTAGTCAGGGATCATATGTCGCCGGAAACACCATATATTTT,CASSSQGSYVAGNTIYF
16,TRBJ2-5,TRBV9,TRBD2,-,TGTGCCAGCAGCGCGCGGAAACTAGCGGGCAAGGAGACCCAGTACTTC,CASSARKLAGKETQYF
15,TRBJ1-5,TRBV27,-,-,TGTGCCAGCAGGATAACAGGGTACAGCAATCAGCCCCAGCATTTT,CASRITGYSNQPQHF
13,TRBJ2-6,TRBV6-5,-,-,TGTGCCAGCGGGAGCTCTGGGGCCAACGTCCTGACTTTC,CASGSSGANVLTF
16,TRBJ2-7,TRBV9,TRBD2,once,TGTGCCAGCAGCGCCCGGGGTGGCGGGAGGGCCTACGAGCAGTACTTC,CASSARGGGRAYEQYF
17,TRBJ2-1,TRBV9,-,once,TGTGCCAGCAGCGTAGAAGGGGTTAGAGAAGCCTACAATGAGCAGTTCTTC,CASSVEGVREAYNEQFF
15,TRBJ2-7,TRBV9,TRBD2,-,TGTGCCAGCAGCGTATCTCTAGCGGGAGCACACGAGCAGTACTTC,CASSVSLAGAHEQYF
13,TRBJ2-7,TRBV7-2,-,once,TGTGCCAGCAGCTTAGAGGGGCGCTACGAGCAGTACTTC,CASSLEGRYEQYF
13,TRBJ2-1,TRBV7-2,-,once,TGTGCCAGCAACATCGGGGGTATGAATGAGCAGTTCTTC,CASNIGGMNEQFF
15,TRBJ2-7,TRBV6-5,TRBD2,-,TGTGCCAGCAGGCTTACTAGCGGGAGCTCCTACGAGCAGTACTTC,CASRLTSGSSYEQYF
15,TRBJ2-7,TRBV5-1,-,-,TGCGCCAGCAGCCCCCTCCAGGGTGGAGAGTACGAGCAGTACTTC,CASSPLQGGEYEQYF
13,TRBJ1-1,TRBV30,-,-,TGTGCCTGGAGTGTGGGAGGTTTCACTGAAGCTTTCTTT,CAWSVGGFTEAFF
15,TRBJ2-1,TRBV27,TRBD2,-,TGTGCCAGCAGTCCACTAGCGGGACTGTCAGGAGAGCAGTTCTTC,CASSPLAGLSGEQFF
15,TRBJ2-2,TRBV11-3,-,-,TGTGCCAGCAGCTACAGGGCGGGGAACACCGGGGAGCTGTTTTTT,CASSYRAGNTGELFF
12,TRBJ1-1,TRBV19,-,-,TGTGCCAGCTTAGACAGGAACACTGAAGCTTTCTTT,CASLDRNTEAFF
12,TRBJ2-3,TRBV19,-,-,TGTGCCAGTAGTATGGGTGGAGGGTCCCACCTTTTT,CASSMGGGSHLF